The clone carrying this T cell receptor beta chain was detected only once. The antigen is undetermined. This entry is derived from a study of T cell clones after liver transplantation. Points from the study as a whole: These preliminary findings come from unstandardized post-transplant sampling times.

Unstimulated PBMCs were sorted into CD3+CD4+ and CD3+CD8+ populations. The germline V gene encodes CDR1 SEHNR and CDR2 FQNEAQ (reference sequence). V lost 0 bases to trimming and J lost 0 bases, with 17 bases between them. CDR3 length: 19 amino acids. Clones were sequenced by immunoSEQ multiplex PCR, and TCRdb holds only the in-frame ones, with some missing. Among more than 100,000 clones listed, roughly four fifths were seen once. The material sequenced was CD4+ T cells from blood, taken about 50 months after liver transplant. This TCR derives from a human patient who received a liver transplant. Some T cells could come from the graft donor. This chain uses TRBV7-9 with TRBJ1-4; a weak D match, TRBD1 (5 bases). Here the CDR3 reads CASSLAGAAFGTTNEKLFF. In DNA, the CDR3 is TGTGCCAGCAGCTTAGCAGGGGCGGCTTTCGGTACAACTAATGAAAAACTGTTTTTT.